One and the same sample provided the 9 T cell receptor beta chains below, sequenced in a study of blood T cells in healthy people across ages. Then a second PCR, running about 6 to 11 cycles, was carried out with a sample-barcoded 5' primer and a J-beta primer mix. Each CDR3 protein gets one entry after TCRdb re-called the 5' RACE reads with MiXCR. The sample consists of around 1.1 million distinct CDR3 sequences, around two fifths of them appearing once. Sequenced material: blood. The receptors stem from a man younger than 35 in good health.

This clonotype showed up many times. This sequence may be a read error, since a much larger clone differs from it by one base. This chain uses TRBV11-1 with TRBJ2-3; 10 nucleotides agree with TRBD2. Germline V gene lookup returns CDR1 SGHAT and CDR2 FQDESV (reference sequence). The V gene end was trimmed by 4 bases and the J gene end by 3 bases; junction bases not matched to a gene: 1. The CDR3 spans 14 residues. The CDR3 DNA sequence: TGTGCCAGCAGCTCGACTAGCGGGACAGATACGCAGTATTTT. Translating it yields CASSSTSGTDTQYF.

The chain joins TRBV7-6 to TRBJ2-3, with D tentatively TRBD2 (6 bases). The CDR3 has 14 residues. V was pared by 5 bases and J by 5 bases, with 14 bases between. CDR1 and CDR2 from the germline V gene are SGHVS and FNYEAQ. The chain's CDR3 is CASSPPAGGDTQYF. In DNA, the CDR3 is TGTGCCAGCAGCCCCCCCGCCGGGGGAGATACGCAGTATTTT. Full variable domain (outside the CDR3, taken from reference TRBV7-6 and TRBJ2-3): GAGVSQSPRYKVTKRGQDVALRCDPISGHVSLYWYRQALGQGPEFLTYFNYEAQQDKSGLPNDRFSAERPEGSISTLTIQRTEQRDSAMYRCASSPPAGGDTQYFGPGTRLTVL.

This clonotype was found a few times. The chain employs TRBV20-1 and TRBJ1-4; D remains unclear. Trimming took off 5 bases at V and 8 bases at J, with 21 bases between the two ends. Germline values: CDR1 DFQATT, CDR2 SNEGSKA (reference sequence). The CDR3 sequence is 15 residues long. The CDR3 DNA follows: TGCAGTGCTCCGGCGGCCGTTTGGGGTCGGGAAAAACTGTTTTTT. Translated: CSAPAAVWGREKLFF.

The chain carries TRBV7-6 and TRBJ1-6, with D hard to call. The germline gives CDR1 SGHVS, CDR2 FNYEAQ. The V end was cut by 4 bases, the J end by 3 bases, with 10 bases between. The CDR3 is 15 amino acids. The CDR3 region has the DNA TGTGCCAGCAGCTCCACCCCGGACTATAATTCACCCCTCCACTTT. This translates into CASSSTPDYNSPLHF.

This clonotype was detected ten times or more. At one end, the junction sequence differs from germline, possibly due to a read error. V gene TRBV7-6 combines with J gene TRBJ2-5, with no clear D. CDR3 length equals 12 residues. The germline CDR1 and CDR2 sequences are SGHVS and FNYEAQ. The CDR3 nucleotides read TGTGCCAGCAGTTTAGTAAGTGAGACCCAGTACTTC. Its protein product is CASSLVSETQYF.

This clonotype was recorded a few times. Compared with germline, one end of the junction differs, possibly owing to a read error. The V gene is TRBV7-8, the J gene TRBJ2-7; tentatively, D is TRBD2 (5 bases). Germline V gives CDR1 SGHVS, CDR2 FQNEAQ. CDR3 length equals 14 residues. The CDR3, as DNA: TGTGCCGGCAGCTTAGCGAGAGGTCCCTACGAGCAGTACTTC. Amino acids: CAGSLARGPYEQYF.

J is TRBJ2-5 and V is TRBV5-1, with D possibly being TRBD1 (6 bases). The germline V gene encodes CDR1 SGHRS and CDR2 YFSETQ. The V and J ends lost 6 bases and 2 bases respectively, with 14 bases between them. This CDR3 has 14 amino acids. The CDR3 reads CASTPQGHQETQYF. The CDR3 DNA reads TGCGCCAGCACACCACAGGGTCATCAAGAGACCCAGTACTTC.

This clonotype appeared a few times. As DNA, the CDR3 is TGTGCCAGCAGTCGACTAGCGGGGGACCTCACAGATACGCAGTATTTT. Protein: CASSRLAGDLTDTQYF. The chain is built from TRBV12-3 or TRBV12-4 and TRBJ2-3, with 12 nucleotides matching TRBD2. The J segment lost 2 bases and the V segment lost 5 bases, leaving 5 bases of the junction unmatched. The CDR3 loop spans 16 amino acids.

This clonotype was observed at least ten times. V is TRBV27 and J is TRBJ2-1; TRBD2 matches at 8 bases. Germline V gene lookup returns CDR1 MNHEY and CDR2 SMNVEV (reference sequence). Trimming took 5 bases from V and 9 from J; bases not matched to a gene: 6. The CDR3 totals 13 residues. DNA for the CDR3: TGTGCCAGCAGTGCGACTAGCGCCGGTGAGCAGTTCTTC. It yields the protein CASSATSAGEQFF.